The rows below give T cell receptor beta chains drawn from one sample of a study of T cell responses to AZD1222 COVID-19 vaccine. The protocol was immunoSEQ multiplex PCR, while the TCRdb copy is restricted to in-frame clones and leaves out a portion. The data show approximately 88,000 clones, around four fifths seen once. Sequencing used peripheral blood, obtained on day 0 of AZD1222 vaccination. These TCRs come from an adult in good health. The CDR3 runs from the conserved cysteine through the conserved F or W. Fields, in order: D gene, V gene, J gene, clone size, CDR3 protein, CDR3 DNA. D genes are given only for firm matches. Clone size appears in some rows only: once, few, many, or a class for an expanded clone.

D: TRBD1
V: TRBV5-5
J: TRBJ1-1
size: few
CDR3: CASSSDRANTEAFF
DNA: TGTGCCAGCAGCTCCGACAGGGCGAACACTGAAGCTTTCTTT

D: NA
V: TRBV5-5
J: TRBJ2-7
size: NA
CDR3: CASSFDSYEQYF
DNA: TGTGCCAGCAGCTTCGACTCCTACGAGCAGTACTTC

D: NA
V: TRBV30
J: TRBJ1-2
size: NA
CDR3: CAWSKSRESGYTF
DNA: TGTGCCTGGAGCAAATCGCGGGAATCTGGCTACACCTTC

D: TRBD2
V: TRBV18
J: TRBJ2-2
size: NA
CDR3: CASSPPSGLGGELFF
DNA: TGTGCCAGCTCACCTCCTAGCGGGCTTGGCGGGGAGCTGTTTTTT

D: NA
V: TRBV5-4
J: TRBJ2-7
size: NA
CDR3: CASSSLKGDKDEQYF
DNA: TGTGCCAGCAGCTCTTTAAAGGGGGATAAAGACGAGCAGTACTTC

D: TRBD2
V: TRBV7-8
J: TRBJ2-1
size: NA
CDR3: CASSITSGSYNEQFF
DNA: TGTGCCAGCAGCATAACTAGCGGGAGCTACAATGAGCAGTTCTTC

D: NA
V: TRBV3-1/TRBV3-2
J: TRBJ1-5
size: NA
CDR3: CASSQQVDQPQHF
DNA: TGTGCCAGCAGCCAACAAGTTGATCAGCCCCAGCATTTT

D: NA
V: TRBV27
J: TRBJ1-2
size: once
CDR3: CASSSSTRNYGYTF
DNA: TGTGCCAGCAGTTCCTCGACAAGAAACTATGGCTACACCTTC

D: NA
V: TRBV6-1
J: TRBJ1-2
size: NA
CDR3: CASSEAGGGGYTF
DNA: TGTGCCAGCAGTGAAGCGGGAGGGGGTGGCTACACCTTC

D: TRBD2
V: TRBV27
J: TRBJ2-3
size: NA
CDR3: CASSPGGTSEYF
DNA: TGTGCCAGCAGTCCTGGCGGGACTAGCGAATATTTT

D: NA
V: TRBV3-1/TRBV3-2
J: TRBJ2-2
size: NA
CDR3: CASSQYTGELFF
DNA: TGTGCCAGCAGCCAATATACCGGGGAGCTGTTTTTT

D: NA
V: TRBV28
J: TRBJ2-1
size: once
CDR3: CASISLRSSYNEQFF
DNA: TGTGCCAGCATCTCCCTGCGGAGCTCCTACAATGAGCAGTTCTTC

D: NA
V: TRBV27
J: TRBJ2-1
size: NA
CDR3: CASSLVGRDEQFF
DNA: TGTGCCAGCAGTTTAGTGGGCAGGGATGAGCAGTTCTTC

D: NA
V: TRBV28
J: TRBJ1-1
size: NA
CDR3: CASSLQGTEAFF
DNA: TGTGCCAGCTCTTTACAGGGCACTGAAGCTTTCTTT

D: NA
V: TRBV5-5
J: TRBJ2-5
size: few
CDR3: CASSFSGLETQYF
DNA: TGTGCCAGCAGCTTCTCCGGTTTGGAGACCCAGTACTTC

D: NA
V: TRBV5-1
J: TRBJ1-2
size: NA
CDR3: CASSSRGGYTF
DNA: TGCGCCAGCAGCTCCAGGGGTGGCTACACCTTC

D: TRBD1
V: TRBV6-6
J: TRBJ2-7
size: NA
CDR3: CASSYDRVGEQYF
DNA: TGTGCCAGCAGTTACGACAGGGTTGGCGAGCAGTACTTC

D: TRBD2
V: TRBV11-2
J: TRBJ2-1
size: NA
CDR3: CASSLWGSGGVRVF
DNA: TGTGCCAGCAGCTTATGGGGTAGCGGGGGGGTACGGGTCTTC

D: TRBD1
V: TRBV2
J: TRBJ1-5
size: NA
CDR3: CASSEEGTGGYQPQHF
DNA: TGTGCCAGCAGTGAAGAGGGGACAGGGGGCTATCAGCCCCAGCATTTT

D: NA
V: TRBV6-5
J: TRBJ2-1
size: once
CDR3: CASSYSSLGGSNEQFF
DNA: TGTGCCAGCAGTTACTCATCCCTTGGGGGAAGCAATGAGCAGTTCTTC

D: TRBD1
V: TRBV19
J: TRBJ1-1
size: NA
CDR3: CASRRDREDTEAFF
DNA: TGTGCCAGTAGAAGGGACAGGGAGGACACTGAAGCTTTCTTT

D: TRBD2
V: TRBV5-5
J: TRBJ2-1
size: NA
CDR3: CASSLVLAGDNEQFF
DNA: TGTGCCAGCAGCTTGGTACTAGCGGGAGACAATGAGCAGTTCTTC

D: NA
V: TRBV5-1
J: TRBJ2-1
size: NA
CDR3: CASSLSGPNIYNEQFF
DNA: TGCGCCAGCAGCTTGTCGGGGCCAAATATCTACAATGAGCAGTTCTTC

D: TRBD2
V: TRBV2
J: TRBJ2-3
size: NA
CDR3: CASNEREVTDTQYF
DNA: TGTGCCAGCAATGAGCGGGAGGTTACAGATACGCAGTATTTT

D: NA
V: TRBV10-3
J: TRBJ1-5
size: NA
CDR3: CATLTNSNQPQHF
DNA: TGTGCCACCCTGACTAATAGCAATCAGCCCCAGCATTTT

D: NA
V: TRBV27
J: TRBJ2-7
size: NA
CDR3: CASSLNRWAYEQYF
DNA: TGTGCCAGCAGTTTGAATAGATGGGCCTACGAGCAGTACTTC

D: NA
V: TRBV4-1
J: TRBJ2-2
size: NA
CDR3: CASSQDPSGTGELFF
DNA: TGCGCCAGCAGCCAAGACCCTTCAGGTACCGGGGAGCTGTTTTTT

D: NA
V: TRBV4-2
J: TRBJ1-6
size: NA
CDR3: CASSLMTDDNSPLHF
DNA: TGTGCCAGCAGCCTCATGACAGATGATAATTCACCCCTCCACTTT

D: NA
V: TRBV6-5
J: TRBJ1-1
size: NA
CDR3: CASRPLGGTEAFF
DNA: TGTGCCAGCAGGCCCCTCGGGGGGACTGAAGCTTTCTTT

D: NA
V: TRBV5-1
J: TRBJ2-1
size: NA
CDR3: CASHRDGLSSYNEQFF
DNA: TGCGCCAGCCACAGAGACGGTCTGAGCTCCTACAATGAGCAGTTCTTC

D: NA
V: TRBV18
J: TRBJ1-2
size: NA
CDR3: CASSPLGDNINYGYTF
DNA: TGTGCCAGCTCACCACTGGGGGACAACATAAACTATGGCTACACCTTC

D: TRBD1
V: TRBV6-4
J: TRBJ1-1
size: NA
CDR3: CASRGTASNTEAFF
DNA: TGTGCCAGCAGAGGGACAGCATCGAACACTGAAGCTTTCTTT

D: TRBD1
V: TRBV19
J: TRBJ2-5
size: NA
CDR3: CASSPRQGKETQYF
DNA: TGTGCCAGTAGTCCACGACAGGGTAAAGAGACCCAGTACTTC

D: TRBD1
V: TRBV10-3
J: TRBJ2-6
size: NA
CDR3: CAISGKGAGKGSGANVLTF
DNA: TGTGCCATCTCAGGCAAGGGGGCAGGAAAGGGCTCTGGGGCCAACGTCCTGACTTTC

D: NA
V: TRBV7-9
J: TRBJ1-3
size: few
CDR3: CASSPLALSGNTIYF
DNA: TGTGCCAGCAGCCCCCTGGCTCTCTCAGGAAACACCATATATTTT

D: NA
V: TRBV27
J: TRBJ2-3
size: NA
CDR3: CASSFGLFTDTQYF
DNA: TGTGCCAGCAGTTTTGGTCTTTTCACAGATACGCAGTATTTT

D: TRBD1
V: TRBV5-6
J: TRBJ2-5
size: NA
CDR3: CASSPGTGGETQYF
DNA: TGTGCCAGCAGCCCCGGGACAGGGGGAGAGACCCAGTACTTC

D: NA
V: TRBV11-2
J: TRBJ2-5
size: few
CDR3: CASSLVVGRTQYF
DNA: TGTGCCAGCAGCTTAGTGGTCGGGAGGACCCAGTACTTC

D: TRBD1
V: TRBV18
J: TRBJ1-1
size: NA
CDR3: CASSSYLQGTNTEAFF
DNA: TGTGCCAGCTCATCGTACCTACAGGGGACGAACACTGAAGCTTTCTTT

D: TRBD2
V: TRBV18
J: TRBJ2-1
size: NA
CDR3: CASSQPGGGRVDEQFF
DNA: TGTGCCAGCTCGCAGCCCGGGGGGGGGCGCGTCGATGAGCAGTTCTTC

D: NA
V: TRBV28
J: TRBJ2-6
size: NA
CDR3: CASTSPRTGANVLTF
DNA: TGTGCCAGCACATCCCCCAGAACTGGGGCCAACGTCCTGACTTTC

D: NA
V: TRBV6-5
J: TRBJ1-5
size: NA
CDR3: CASRPSADSNQPQHF
DNA: TGTGCCAGCCGTCCCAGTGCTGATAGCAATCAGCCCCAGCATTTT

D: NA
V: TRBV29-1
J: TRBJ1-3
size: once
CDR3: CSAFSGEGNTIYF
DNA: TGCAGCGCCTTCTCAGGGGAAGGAAACACCATATATTTT